The 26 T cell receptor beta chains presented below share a single source sample, sequenced in a study of blood T cell repertoires in COVID-19. Assay used: immunoSEQ multiplex PCR; TCRdb lists only in-frame clones, some missing. The table shows about 77,000 clones, with more than 70% occurring only once. The specimen sequenced was peripheral blood. The receptors were gathered from an elderly woman with acute or convalescent COVID-19.

This clone showed up just once. This chain joins TRBV7-3 and TRBJ2-2; D ambiguous. Trimming removed 2 bases from V and 6 bases from J, with 4 bases in between. CDR3 length equals 12 residues. Germline V CDR1 and CDR2: SGHTA, FQGTGA. The CDR3 DNA reads TGTGCCAGCAGCTTACCCTCCGGGGAGCTGTTTTTT. Translation: CASSLPSGELFF.

The J gene is TRBJ2-7, the V gene TRBV7-9; possible D gene TRBD1, 6 bases. Germline lookup yields CDR1 SEHNR and CDR2 FQNEAQ (reference sequence). The germline V and J ends were trimmed by 1 base and 5 bases, with 12 bases remaining between them. This CDR3 has 14 residues. CDR3 nucleotides: TGTGCCAGCAGCTTAGACAGGGATCGGGACGAGCAGTACTTC. Encoded protein: CASSLDRDRDEQYF.

The gene calls are TRBV3-1 (or the pseudogene TRBV3-2) and TRBJ2-5; no reliable D call. Germline V lookup: CDR1 LGHDT, CDR2 YNNKEL (reference sequence). The CDR3 extends over 15 amino acids. V lost 1 base to trimming and J lost 1 base, with 10 bases between them. The DNA of the CDR3 is TGTGCCAGCAGCCAAGCCCGAGGCCCCCAAGAGACCCAGTACTTC. Protein: CASSQARGPQETQYF.

The chain carries TRBV18 and TRBJ1-5; maybe TRBD1 (6 bases). This CDR3 spans 17 amino acids. V was trimmed by 1 base and J by 4 bases, leaving 17 bases between them. The germline gives CDR1 KGHSH, CDR2 LQKENI. CDR3 DNA sequence: TGTGCCAGCTCACCACGGGGCAGGGGTGACATTAATCAGCCCCAGCATTTT. Its protein is CASSPRGRGDINQPQHF.

The chain links TRBV19 to TRBJ2-7; 8 positions agree with TRBD2. Germline CDR1 LNHDA, CDR2 SQIVND (reference sequence). Trimming removed 5 bases from V and 4 bases from J; junction bases left unmatched: 4. This CDR3 is 13 amino acids long. The CDR3 coding sequence is TGTGCCAGTAGTCAGCGGGGGAAATACGAGCAGTACTTC. Protein product: CASSQRGKYEQYF.

The V gene is TRBV19, the J gene TRBJ1-4; 9 nucleotides line up with TRBD1. The CDR3 is 16 amino acids. Per germline, CDR1 LNHDA and CDR2 SQIVND (reference sequence). V shed 3 bases, J shed 8 bases, and the junction held 10 bases outside the gene matches. The DNA for the CDR3 is TGTGCCAGTAGTATCCCGGGACAGGGATTGAGGGAAAAACTGTTTTTT. It translates to CASSIPGQGLREKLFF.

A single count supports this clone. The V and J genes are TRBV2 and TRBJ2-1; 11 nucleotides align to TRBD2. The V gene's germline CDR1 is SNHLY and CDR2 FYNNEI. This CDR3 has 15 residues. V dropped 4 bases and J dropped 8; count of bases not matched to a gene: 7. The CDR3: CASSAGTSGRDEQFF. Here the CDR3 DNA reads TGTGCCAGCAGTGCCGGGACTAGCGGTAGGGATGAGCAGTTCTTC.

V and J are TRBV7-9 and TRBJ1-5; 9 nucleotides align to TRBD1. CDR1 is SEHNR and CDR2 is FQNEAQ in the germline V gene (reference sequence). This CDR3 is 15 amino acids long. Trimming at V came to 5 bases and at J to 5 bases, leaving 7 bases not matched to a gene. Here the CDR3 reads CASSPPGQGDQPQHF. The CDR3 DNA reads TGTGCCAGCAGCCCGCCGGGACAGGGTGATCAGCCCCAGCATTTT. Full variable domain (missing parts from reference TRBV7-9 and TRBJ1-5): DTGVSQNPRHKITKRGQNVTFRCDPISEHNRLYWYRQTLGQGPEFLTYFQNEAQLEKSRLLSDRFSAERPKGSFSTLEIQRTEQGDSAMYLCASSPPGQGDQPQHFGDGTRLSIL.

V usage is TRBV27 and J usage is TRBJ2-5, with D hard to call. Trimming took off 2 bases at V and 2 bases at J, with 6 bases between the two ends. Germline CDR1 is MNHEY and CDR2 is SMNVEV (reference sequence). The CDR3 extends over 13 amino acids. Here the CDR3 reads CASSLNRQETQYF. In DNA, the CDR3 is TGTGCCAGCAGTTTAAACAGACAAGAGACCCAGTACTTC.

The genes are TRBV5-1 and TRBJ2-7; 11 nucleotides match TRBD1. Trimming at V came to 3 bases and at J to 2 bases, leaving 1 base not matched to a gene. Germline values: CDR1 SGHRS, CDR2 YFSETQ. The CDR3 is 14 residues long. CDR3 region: CASSSGQGAYEQYF. The CDR3 coding sequence is TGCGCCAGCAGCTCGGGACAGGGGGCCTACGAGCAGTACTTC.

The rearrangement uses TRBV19 and TRBJ2-5, with 15 bases identical to TRBD2. V shed 6 bases, J shed 0 bases, and the junction held 8 bases outside the gene matches. In germline, CDR1 is LNHDA, CDR2 SQIVND (reference sequence). There are 18 residues in the CDR3. The CDR3 coding sequence is TGTGCCAGTAGGGGACTAGCGGGGGGCCCTAGGAACCAAGAGACCCAGTACTTC. Amino acids: CASRGLAGGPRNQETQYF.

This clone appeared once. The V gene is TRBV30, the J gene TRBJ1-4; D is perhaps TRBD1 (5 bases). The germline V and J ends were trimmed by 2 bases and 2 bases, with 18 bases remaining between them. CDR3 size: 17 residues. Germline lookup yields CDR1 GTSNPN and CDR2 SVGIG (reference sequence). CDR3 in amino acids: CAWSPRVGTSTNEKLFF. DNA for the CDR3: TGTGCCTGGAGTCCCCGGGTTGGGACTTCTACTAATGAAAAACTGTTTTTT.

The chain is built from TRBV2 and TRBJ1-2; 10 bases align to TRBD1. Germline loops: CDR1 SNHLY, CDR2 FYNNEI. This CDR3 region has 14 residues. J was trimmed by 5 bases and V by 5 bases; bases with no gene match: 5. The CDR3 sequence is CASSIPGQGYGYTF. The CDR3 coding sequence is TGTGCCAGCAGTATTCCGGGACAGGGGTATGGCTACACCTTC.

CDR3 nucleotides: TGTGCCAGCAGTTTCGCCGGGACAAGGCATCGCGAGCAGTACTTC. Its protein is CASSFAGTRHREQYF. V usage is TRBV27 and J usage is TRBJ2-7; possible D gene TRBD1, 6 bases. The CDR3 has 15 residues. Germline lookup yields CDR1 MNHEY and CDR2 SMNVEV (reference sequence). Trimming took 3 bases from V and 6 from J, leaving 18 bases between them.

The rearrangement joins TRBV5-5 to TRBJ1-4, with 7 nucleotides matching TRBD1. The J segment lost 13 bases and the V segment lost 4 bases, leaving 10 bases of the junction unmatched. The V gene's germline CDR1 is SGHKS and CDR2 YYEKEE (reference sequence). This CDR3 is built from 13 residues. CDR3 nucleotides: TGTGCCAGCAGCCCGGGGACAGTTAATACACTGTTTTTT. This sequence encodes CASSPGTVNTLFF.

This chain connects TRBV11-2 to TRBJ2-3; 10 nucleotides line up with TRBD2. Germline assignment: CDR1 SGHAT and CDR2 FQNNGV. This CDR3 is built from 14 residues. Germline trimming cut 5 bases from V and 7 bases from J; bases unmatched to any gene: 6. DNA of the CDR3: TGTGCCAGCAGCCCTAGCGGGAGAAGGTATACGCAGTATTTT. It yields the protein CASSPSGRRYTQYF.

J is TRBJ2-7 and V is TRBV27; 9 nucleotides match TRBD1. Germline V gene sequence: CDR1 MNHEY, CDR2 SMNVEV (reference sequence). This CDR3 has 15 residues. The V gene end was trimmed by 7 bases and the J gene end by 7 bases; junction bases not matched to a gene: 14. CDR3 sequence reads: CASNPFSTGGREQYF. CDR3 coding DNA: TGTGCCAGCAATCCCTTTTCGACAGGGGGTAGAGAGCAGTACTTC.

The V call is TRBV28, the J call TRBJ2-1; D may be TRBD1 (6 bases). Between the trimmed V and J ends, which lost 6 bases and 5 bases, there was a span of 8 bases. The CDR3 sequence is 12 residues long. CDR1 MDHEN and CDR2 SYDVKM come from the germline V gene. The CDR3 coding sequence is TGTGCCAGCAGCGGGGACAACAATGAGCAGTTCTTC. It codes for CASSGDNNEQFF.

This clone was observed a handful of times. This chain links TRBV6-5 with TRBJ1-2; D possibly corresponds to TRBD1 (6 bases). Germline V gives CDR1 MNHEY, CDR2 SVGAGI. The V gene lost 7 bases and the J gene lost 8 bases, with 20 bases spanning the gap. The CDR3 is 14 amino acids. DNA for the CDR3: TGTGCCAGCACCCAACAACTCACAGGGACAGGCTACACCTTC. Its translation: CASTQQLTGTGYTF.

This chain links TRBV7-2 with TRBJ1-4; D not certain. The ends were cut back, 5 bases at V and 10 bases at J, with 20 bases in the middle. Germline CDR1 is SGHTA and CDR2 is FQGNSA. The CDR3 consists of 15 residues. The chain's CDR3 is CASSHTRHPSVKLFF. The CDR3 nucleotides are TGTGCCAGCAGCCACACACGACACCCGTCGGTAAAACTGTTTTTT.

This CDR3 is CASSLAGAGQETQYF. The CDR3, as DNA: TGTGCCAGCAGCTTGGCGGGAGCGGGGCAAGAGACCCAGTACTTC. The chain links TRBV5-6 to TRBJ2-5; the match to TRBD2 covers 7 bases. Germline lookup yields CDR1 SGHDT and CDR2 YYEEEE. The V and J ends lost 0 bases and 2 bases, in that order; junction bases with no gene match: 4. The CDR3 runs to 15 residues.

The chain is built from TRBV5-6 and TRBJ2-7, with a weak D call TRBD1 (5 bases). Trimming stripped 2 bases from V and 3 bases from J, with 9 bases between. This CDR3 has 13 residues. Germline V gives CDR1 SGHDT, CDR2 YYEEEE. The CDR3 nucleotides read TGTGCCAGCAGCTTACAGGCTCTCTACGAGCAGTACTTC. This translates into CASSLQALYEQYF.

The chain has TRBV11-2 and TRBJ2-5; D may be TRBD2 (6 bases). There are 14 residues in the CDR3. V shed 3 bases and J shed 6 bases, with 14 bases lying between them. CDR1 is SGHAT and CDR2 is FQNNGV in the germline V gene. The CDR3 DNA reads as TGTGCCAGCAGCTTCTCGGGAGCCCCGAAGACCCAGTACTTC. It specifies CASSFSGAPKTQYF.

The chain has TRBV6-6 and TRBJ2-3, with TRBD2 matching 10 bases. Germline CDR1 reads MNHNY; CDR2 reads SVGAGI (reference sequence). This CDR3 is 15 amino acids long. The ends lost 3 bases at V and 5 bases at J; junction bases unmatched: 5. The CDR3 coding sequence is TGTGCCAGCAGTTATGAGCGGGGGGGCGTAGATACGCAGTATTTT. Its protein product is CASSYERGGVDTQYF.

CDR3 protein: CASRLGQDSGNTIYF. The CDR3 DNA follows: TGTGCCAGTCGGTTAGGACAGGACTCTGGAAACACCATATATTTT. The chain combines TRBV19 with TRBJ1-3; 7 nucleotides align to TRBD1. The CDR3 loop spans 15 amino acids. Per the germline V gene, CDR1 is LNHDA and CDR2 is SQIVND (reference sequence). V lost 8 bases and J lost 0; bases outside the gene matches: 7.

In its sample, this clone was seen once. The chain uses TRBV7-9 and TRBJ2-5, with D possibly matching TRBD1 (6 bases). This CDR3 has 16 residues. With 3 bases removed from V and 3 bases from J, the gap between germline ends came to 17 bases. Germline V gives CDR1 SEHNR, CDR2 FQNEAQ (reference sequence). The CDR3 DNA is TGTGCCAGCAGCTTTGCCCTGACTGGGGGCGAAGAGACCCAGTACTTC. It specifies CASSFALTGGEETQYF. The full variable domain, completed using reference TRBV7-9 and TRBJ2-5, is DTGVSQNPRHKITKRGQNVTFRCDPISEHNRLYWYRQTLGQGPEFLTYFQNEAQLEKSRLLSDRFSAERPKGSFSTLEIQRTEQGDSAMYLCASSFALTGGEETQYFGPGTRLLVL.